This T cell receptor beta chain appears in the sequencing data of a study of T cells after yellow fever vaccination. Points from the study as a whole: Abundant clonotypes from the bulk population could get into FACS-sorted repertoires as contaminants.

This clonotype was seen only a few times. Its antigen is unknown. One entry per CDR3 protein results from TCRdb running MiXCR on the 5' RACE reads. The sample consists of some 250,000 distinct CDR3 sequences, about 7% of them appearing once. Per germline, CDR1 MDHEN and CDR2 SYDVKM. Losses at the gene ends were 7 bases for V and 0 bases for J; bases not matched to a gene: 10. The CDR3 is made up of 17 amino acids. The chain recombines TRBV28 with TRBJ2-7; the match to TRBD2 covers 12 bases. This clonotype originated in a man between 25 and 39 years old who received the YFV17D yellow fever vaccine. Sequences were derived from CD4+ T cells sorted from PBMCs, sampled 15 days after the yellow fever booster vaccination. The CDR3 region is CASTVGTSGLSSYEQYF. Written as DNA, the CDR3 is TGTGCCAGCACCGTGGGGACTAGCGGGTTGAGCTCCTACGAGCAGTACTTC.